Presented here are 28 T cell receptor beta chains from one specimen sequenced in a study of a mutant IDH1 vaccine in newly diagnosed glioma. These receptors' targets are unknown. Described time point: week 35, safety follow-up. Doses comprised 300 ug of mutant IDH1 20-mer peptide each, plus topical imiquimod. The table came from immunoSEQ multiplex PCR; TCRdb's copy has only in-frame clones and leaves some out. The data hold approximately 43,000 clones, with around 89% observed a single time. The source material was PBMCs, sampled from a glioma patient whose treatment included an IDH1 peptide vaccine. The source of these receptors is a man aged 40-49 years with glioma.

This chain connects TRBV5-4 to TRBJ1-3, with 9 bases matching TRBD1. CDR1 and CDR2 from the germline V gene are SGHNT and YYREEE (reference sequence). The ends lost 2 bases at V and 2 bases at J; junction bases unmatched: 5. The CDR3 is 16 residues long. The CDR3 sequence is CASSFDRGNPGNTIYF. CDR3 in DNA: TGTGCCAGCAGCTTTGACAGGGGGAATCCTGGAAACACCATATATTTT.

The rearrangement links TRBV5-4 to TRBJ2-5; no clear D gene. V lost 0 bases to trimming and J lost 5 bases, with 5 bases between them. There are 12 residues in the CDR3. Germline V CDR1 and CDR2: SGHNT, YYREEE (reference sequence). The CDR3 DNA follows: TGTGCCAGCAGCTTGGTTGGGGAGACCCAGTACTTC. This encodes CASSLVGETQYF.

V gene TRBV7-8 combines with J gene TRBJ2-3; D remains ambiguous. CDR1 is SGHVS and CDR2 is FQNEAQ in the germline V gene. There are 11 residues in the CDR3. Between the trimmed V and J ends, which lost 5 bases and 5 bases, there was a span of 5 bases. This CDR3 is CASSDLDTQYF. The CDR3 DNA sequence: TGTGCCAGCAGCGATCTAGATACGCAGTATTTT.

CDR3 residues: CASSASGTDTQYF. The DNA for the CDR3 is TGTGCCAGCAGTGCTTCAGGCACAGATACGCAGTATTTT. The chain recombines TRBV25-1 with TRBJ2-3; D is undetermined. The CDR3 sequence is 13 residues long. V was cut by 4 bases and J by 1 base, with 6 bases left in between. Looked up from germline, CDR1 is MGHDK and CDR2 is SYGVNS.

This chain connects TRBV5-1 to TRBJ1-1; D gene ambiguous. The CDR3 has 18 amino acids. Looked up from germline, CDR1 is SGHRS and CDR2 is YFSETQ. The germline V and J ends were trimmed by 1 base and 0 bases, with 19 bases remaining between them. CDR3 sequence: CASSLKFVSLGMNTEAFF. The CDR3 bases are TGCGCCAGCAGCTTGAAATTCGTCTCTCTGGGGATGAACACTGAAGCTTTCTTT.

This clone was seen only once. The chain has TRBV2 and TRBJ1-5; maybe TRBD1 (5 bases). Trimming removed 8 bases at V and 1 base at J, with 15 bases between. The CDR3 sequence is 15 residues long. Germline V gene lookup returns CDR1 SNHLY and CDR2 FYNNEI. CDR3 sequence: CASGGKTLSNQPQHF. CDR3 DNA: TGTGCCAGCGGGGGTAAGACCCTAAGCAATCAGCCCCAGCATTTT.

This clone has only one observation. The chain joins TRBV7-6 to TRBJ1-2, with a tentative D call TRBD1 (6 bases). V lost 5 bases, J lost 3 bases, and 16 bases lay in between. Germline V gene data show CDR1 as SGHVS and CDR2 as FNYEAQ. The CDR3 covers 15 residues. The CDR3 region has the DNA TGTGCCAGCAGCGATCCGACCAGGGGCGACTATGGCTACACCTTC. It translates to CASSDPTRGDYGYTF.

The chain has TRBV18 and TRBJ2-5; possibly TRBD2 for D (5 bases). The V and J ends lost 0 bases and 1 base respectively, with 15 bases between them. From germline, CDR1 is KGHSH and CDR2 LQKENI. The CDR3 is made up of 17 amino acids. The CDR3 nucleotides are TGTGCCAGCTCACCACCGGTGGGGAGACCCCCCCAAGAGACCCAGTACTTC. Translation gives CASSPPVGRPPQETQYF.

The V call is TRBV7-6, the J call TRBJ2-7, with 12 nucleotides matching TRBD2. Germline V gene lookup returns CDR1 SGHVS and CDR2 FNYEAQ. This CDR3 has 16 residues. V gave up 2 bases and J gave up 2 bases; unmatched junction bases: 4. This CDR3 reads CASSLWTSGNPYEQYF. The CDR3 DNA sequence: TGTGCCAGCAGCTTATGGACTAGCGGGAACCCCTACGAGCAGTACTTC.

This chain connects TRBV10-3 to TRBJ2-5; TRBD2 might be the D (5 bases). Per germline, CDR1 ENHRY and CDR2 SYGVKD. V dropped 6 bases and J dropped 3 bases, with 11 bases sitting between them. This CDR3 region has 13 residues. The DNA of the CDR3 is TGTGCCATCAGAGCGGACTCCAAAGAGACCCAGTACTTC. Its translation is CAIRADSKETQYF.

The V call is TRBV5-6, the J call TRBJ1-5, with D unclear. This CDR3 has 14 amino acids. Germline V CDR1 and CDR2: SGHDT, YYEEEE. With 3 bases removed from V and 2 bases from J, the gap between germline ends came to 9 bases. CDR3 DNA sequence: TGTGCCAGCAGCTCGCCCTCCCGCAATCAGCCCCAGCATTTT. The encoded protein is CASSSPSRNQPQHF.

The rearrangement joins TRBV2 to TRBJ1-1; D is unclear. CDR3 size: 11 residues. Germline V gives CDR1 SNHLY, CDR2 FYNNEI. The V gene lost 6 bases and the J gene lost 7 bases, with 9 bases spanning the gap. Here the CDR3 DNA reads TGTGCCAGCAGGGCTTCGGGTGAAGCTTTCTTT. It is translated as CASRASGEAFF.

The genes are TRBV19 and TRBJ2-1; possibly TRBD2 for D (6 bases). The CDR3 consists of 15 residues. CDR1 is LNHDA, CDR2 SQIVND, per germline (reference sequence). V lost 5 bases and J lost 4, with 15 bases in between. DNA for the CDR3: TGTGCCAGTAGTTCCGGGACTGGAAATTACAATGAGCAGTTCTTC. Translating gives CASSSGTGNYNEQFF.

The chain's CDR3 is CASSPERDKSSYEQYF. The CDR3 nucleotides are TGTGCCAGCAGCCCCGAAAGGGACAAGAGCTCCTACGAGCAGTACTTC. This rearrangement joins TRBV7-2 to TRBJ2-7; possible D gene TRBD1, 6 bases. Germline V CDR1 and CDR2: SGHTA, FQGNSA. This CDR3 region has 16 residues. Trimming left V 5 bases short and J 0 bases short, with 17 bases between.

V is TRBV4-1 and J is TRBJ1-4; D is possibly TRBD1 (6 bases). Germline assignment: CDR1 MGHRA and CDR2 YSYEKL. CDR3 size: 15 residues. V lost 4 bases to trimming and J lost 8 bases, with 17 bases between them. CDR3 sequence reads: CASSRDNGQIEKLFF. The CDR3 DNA sequence: TGCGCCAGCAGCCGCGATAATGGACAGATCGAAAAACTGTTTTTT.

The chain joins TRBV19 to TRBJ1-1, with D perhaps matching TRBD1 (5 bases). V shed 7 bases and J shed 0 bases, with 18 bases lying between them. The germline V gene encodes CDR1 LNHDA and CDR2 SQIVND (reference sequence). This CDR3 comprises 16 residues. Here the CDR3 DNA reads TGTGCCAGTACTCTCCCCGGGGGGGGAATGAACACTGAAGCTTTCTTT. Its protein product is CASTLPGGGMNTEAFF.

The chain links TRBV12-2 to TRBJ2-7; TRBD2, as called in the table, went unchecked against the DNA. TRBV12-2 counts as a pseudogene. The CDR3 has 11 amino acids. CDR3 sequence: CASRLAGGQYF. Here the CDR3 DNA reads TGTGCAAGTCGCTTAGCCGGCGGGCAGTACTTC.

This clone has only one observation. V is TRBV21-1 and J is TRBJ1-2. TRBV21-1 is a pseudogene segment. This CDR3 region has 14 residues. CDR3 nucleotide sequence: TGTGCCAGCATACGAAATCGGGTTGACTATGGCTACACCTTC. Its translation: CASIRNRVDYGYTF.

The chain combines TRBV29-1 with TRBJ2-7, with a tentative D call TRBD1 (5 bases). Germline loops: CDR1 SQVTM, CDR2 ANQGSEA. The CDR3 spans 14 residues. Trimming pared 4 bases from V and 0 bases from J, leaving 13 bases between. In DNA, the CDR3 is TGCAGCGTTGTTCGGACACATAACTCCTACGAGCAGTACTTC. It codes for CSVVRTHNSYEQYF.

The rearrangement links TRBV10-3 to TRBJ2-6, with 8 bases matching TRBD1. Trimming cost V 10 bases and J 1 base; bases outside gene matches: 12. From germline, CDR1 is ENHRY and CDR2 SYGVKD. The CDR3 is 17 amino acids. DNA of the CDR3: TGTGCCACCTCACAGGGGGGTCCAGTGTCTGGGGCCAACGTCCTGACTTTC. Its protein is CATSQGGPVSGANVLTF.

The rearrangement joins TRBV7-2 to TRBJ2-1; no clear D gene. V was trimmed by 3 bases and J by 5 bases, leaving 14 bases between them. The CDR3 extends over 15 amino acids. Germline CDR1 reads SGHTA; CDR2 reads FQGNSA. For the CDR3, the DNA is TGTGCCAGCAGCTTCTCCCCCAGCACTAACAATGAGCAGTTCTTC. This encodes CASSFSPSTNNEQFF.

J is TRBJ2-3 and V is TRBV15; 11 nucleotides align to TRBD1. With 7 bases clipped from V and 3 bases from J, the junction kept 6 bases outside the gene matches. The CDR3 totals 15 residues. Germline assignment: CDR1 LNHNV and CDR2 YYDKDF (reference sequence). CDR3 coding DNA: TGTGCCACCACAACCCGGGACAGGGGGACAGATACGCAGTATTTT. This encodes CATTTRDRGTDTQYF.

The chain joins TRBV2 to TRBJ1-4; D is perhaps TRBD1 (5 bases). Germline V gene lookup returns CDR1 SNHLY and CDR2 FYNNEI. This CDR3 has 18 residues. The ends were cut back, 6 bases at V and 5 bases at J, with 25 bases in the middle. Here the CDR3 reads CASSAGGVEGLLNEKLFF. The CDR3 coding sequence is TGTGCCAGCAGCGCGGGCGGAGTGGAGGGACTCTTAAATGAAAAACTGTTTTTT.

The rearrangement links TRBV19 to TRBJ2-7; no firm D call. The CDR3 spans 14 residues. CDR1 is LNHDA and CDR2 is SQIVND in the germline V gene (reference sequence). Trimming cost V 6 bases and J 3 bases, with 15 bases left between them. The CDR3 region is CASSFAQNNYEQYF. CDR3 bases: TGTGCCAGTAGCTTCGCCCAGAACAACTACGAGCAGTACTTC.

J is TRBJ1-2 and V is TRBV2; 7 nucleotides agree with TRBD1. Looked up from germline, CDR1 is SNHLY and CDR2 is FYNNEI. After removal of 1 base from V and 4 bases from J, the junction contained 3 bases not matched to a gene. The CDR3 spans 14 residues. The CDR3 region has the DNA TGTGCCAGCAGTGAAGTATCAGGGGGCTATGGCTACACCTTC. This encodes CASSEVSGGYGYTF.

This chain uses TRBV7-9 with TRBJ2-1, with D possibly called TRBD1 or TRBD2 (5 bases each). The germline V gene encodes CDR1 SEHNR and CDR2 FQNEAQ (reference sequence). Trimming cost V 6 bases and J 8 bases, with 11 bases left between them. This CDR3 has 12 amino acids. The DNA for the CDR3 is TGTGCCAGCAGTATCCGGGACGATGAGCAGTTCTTC. It encodes CASSIRDDEQFF.

The gene calls are TRBV28 and TRBJ1-4; possibly TRBD1 for D (6 bases). This CDR3 region has 17 residues. Germline V gene sequence: CDR1 MDHEN, CDR2 SYDVKM. V was cut by 5 bases and J by 0 bases, with 16 bases left in between. The CDR3 loop reads CASSPRGGGATNEKLFF. CDR3 DNA sequence: TGTGCCAGCAGTCCCCGGGGTGGGGGCGCAACTAATGAAAAACTGTTTTTT.

The chain joins TRBV2 to TRBJ1-2; D not resolved. Per germline, CDR1 SNHLY and CDR2 FYNNEI. Between the trimmed V and J ends, which lost 3 bases and 8 bases, there was a span of 13 bases. This CDR3 comprises 13 residues. CDR3 in DNA: TGTGCCAGCAGTGATCAACCCAGTAGAGGCTACACCTTC. It is translated as CASSDQPSRGYTF.